This T cell receptor beta chain emerged from a study of vaccination and CD4 T cells after COVID-19. CDR1 LNHDA and CDR2 SQIVND come from the germline V gene (reference sequence). The CDR3 loop spans 12 amino acids. The germline V and J ends were trimmed by 5 bases and 9 bases, with 8 bases remaining between them. The Oncomine TCR Beta short-read assay was applied to DNA of cultured CD4+ T cells. From the PCR reads, TCRdb called clonotypes with MiXCR, one entry per CDR3 protein. The sample contains about 19,000 distinct CDR3 sequences, less than 50% of which appear only once. Treatment reported: approximately nine-day PBMC culture with coronavirus spike peptide pools or control peptides (ViraFEST assay). ViraFEST relied on peptide pools to expand antigen-specific T cells; the TCRs were sequenced afterward. Half the growth medium was swapped for new IL-2 medium on days 3 and 7. To note about this clonotype: Its antigen is as yet unknown.

The TCR sequence derives from a human donor with COVID-19. The chain employs TRBV19 and TRBJ1-6; no clear D gene. Sequencing was carried out using cultured CD4+ T cells from blood. The CDR3 loop is CASSSTPSPLHF. The CDR3, as DNA: TGTGCCAGTAGTTCTACACCTTCACCCCTCCACTTT.